One sample yielded the 7 T cell receptor beta chains listed below, sequenced in a study of blood T cell repertoires in COVID-19. Profiled with immunoSEQ multiplex PCR; TCRdb holds only in-frame clones, not every one. The sample shows under 150,000 clones, about 87% of them seen only once. Material for sequencing was peripheral blood. The receptor source for this set is a human donor in a cohort sampled during active COVID-19.

V and J are TRBV5-6 and TRBJ1-3; 12 bases are a match to TRBD1. After removal of 4 bases from V and 3 bases from J, the junction contained 5 bases not matched to a gene. Per the germline V gene, CDR1 is SGHDT and CDR2 is YYEEEE. This CDR3 is 16 amino acids long. This CDR3 is CASSSRDRGLGNTIYF. The CDR3 region has the DNA TGTGCCAGCAGCAGCAGGGACAGGGGGCTTGGAAACACCATATATTTT.

The CDR3 DNA is TGTGCCAGCAGCCGGACTAGCGCCACCGGGGAGCTGTTTTTT. Its protein product is CASSRTSATGELFF. This chain links TRBV7-2 with TRBJ2-2; 9 bases match TRBD2. Looked up from germline, CDR1 is SGHTA and CDR2 is FQGNSA. Trimming cost V 5 bases and J 4 bases; bases outside gene matches: 2. The CDR3 contains 14 residues.

This clone was counted a single time. The gene calls are TRBV14 and TRBJ2-5; the D is unclear. Germline V lookup: CDR1 SGHDN, CDR2 FVKESK. The CDR3 totals 11 residues. Trimming removed 3 bases at V and 5 bases at J, with 4 bases between. CDR3 DNA: TGTGCCAGCAGCCATGGCGAGACCCAGTACTTC. This translates into CASSHGETQYF.

With respect to this clone: Other DNA sequences in the same sample also yield this CDR3. The rearrangement uses TRBV15 and TRBJ1-5; possibly TRBD1 for D (5 bases). The ends were cut back, 0 bases at V and 4 bases at J, with 10 bases in the middle. CDR1 is LNHNV and CDR2 is YYDKDF in the germline V gene (reference sequence). The length of the CDR3 is 15 residues. CDR3 coding DNA: TGTGCCACCAGCAGAGATCGGAGGGGAAATCAGCCCCAGCATTTT. It is translated as CATSRDRRGNQPQHF.

The chain uses TRBV7-9 and TRBJ1-1; D remains unclear. This CDR3 comprises 15 residues. Germline CDR1 and CDR2: SEHNR and FQNEAQ (reference sequence). The V and J ends lost 1 base and 1 base respectively, with 10 bases between them. The CDR3 DNA reads as TGTGCCAGCAGCTTAGTGGTGAGTTGGAACACTGAAGCTTTCTTT. This gives the protein CASSLVVSWNTEAFF.

This clone was detected only once. The chain combines TRBV9 with TRBJ2-1; 9 nucleotides align to TRBD2. Trimming at V came to 5 bases and at J to 0 bases, leaving 21 bases not matched to a gene. Germline V gene data show CDR1 as SGDLS and CDR2 as YYNGEE. The CDR3 has 21 amino acids. The CDR3: CASSPEVGAGGFTSSYNEQFF. The CDR3 bases are TGTGCCAGCAGTCCTGAAGTTGGAGCGGGGGGTTTCACGAGCTCCTACAATGAGCAGTTCTTC.

V gene TRBV3-1 (or the pseudogene TRBV3-2) combines with J gene TRBJ2-1; TRBD2 matches 9 bases. The V and J ends lost 1 base and 5 bases, in that order; junction bases with no gene match: 0. Germline V gene data show CDR1 as LGHDT and CDR2 as YNNKEL (reference sequence). CDR3 length: 14 residues. The CDR3, as DNA: TGTGCCAGCAGCCAAGGACTAGCGGACAATGAGCAGTTCTTC. Translated, it gives CASSQGLADNEQFF.